The rows below give T cell receptor beta chains drawn from one sample of a study of shared T cell receptors in the human thymus. Clones were read by immunoSEQ multiplex PCR, and TCRdb kept only the in-frame ones, dropping some. Of 500,000 to 550,000 clones listed, roughly 74% are singletons. These data also formed part of another study, on human thymus T cells.

Input material: thymocytes. These receptors were taken from a boy under two years old with a congenital heart defect. Both conserved end residues are part of each CDR3. The order of the fields is CDR3 DNA, CDR3 protein, D gene, J gene, clone size, V gene. D genes are given only for firm matches. Rows give clone size only sometimes, using once, few, many, or a class for an expanded clone.

TGCGCCAGCAGCCAAGTGTGTATAAGGAGCCCTGGAGGCTCCTACAATGAGCAGTTCTTC | CASSQVCIRSPGGSYNEQFF | NA | TRBJ2-1 | NA | TRBV4-3
TGTGCCAGCAGCTTATGCCGCCGGGGTACCTACGAGCAGTACTTC | CASSLCRRGTYEQYF | NA | TRBJ2-7 | NA | TRBV13
TGTGCCTGGAGACTAGGAACCTTATCCCCAGAACTGTTTTTT | CAWRLGTLSPELFF | NA | TRBJ1-4 | few | TRBV30
TGCGCCAGCAGCCAGACTAGTAGAAGAGCAAATGAGCAGTTCTTC | CASSQTSRRANEQFF | NA | TRBJ2-1 | NA | TRBV4-3
TGTGCCAGCAGCTTAGGGGCTAGCGGGAGAACCAATGAGCAGTTCTTC | CASSLGASGRTNEQFF | TRBD2 | TRBJ2-1 | NA | TRBV7-6
TGCGCCAGCAGCCAGGGGGGCAGGACAGGGGTGGATGAGCAGTTCTTC | CASSQGGRTGVDEQFF | TRBD1 | TRBJ2-1 | few | TRBV4-3
TGTGCCAGCAGCCCACACCCTGGACAGGGCCCGGGGGCTTTCTTT | CASSPHPGQGPGAFF | TRBD1 | TRBJ1-1 | NA | TRBV5-4
TGTGCCAGCAGCTTACGCCCAGGACTAGCGGGGAGGGCCTACGAGCAGTACTTC | CASSLRPGLAGRAYEQYF | TRBD2 | TRBJ2-7 | NA | TRBV7-6
TGTGCCAGCAGTGAAGTAAGATCCCATAGCTCCGAGCAGTACTTC | CASSEVRSHSSEQYF | NA | TRBJ2-7 | NA | TRBV2
TGTGCCAGCAGTTTTAATGATGGCGGGTGTGCCTACGAGCAGTACTTC | CASSFNDGGCAYEQYF | NA | TRBJ2-7 | NA | TRBV28
TGTGCCAGCAGTTCACTAGCGGGAGTTGGCAAAAACATTCAGTACTTC | CASSSLAGVGKNIQYF | TRBD2 | TRBJ2-4 | NA | TRBV27
TGTGCCAGCAGTTACACGGACAGGGCGGGAAGAGGCTACACCTTC | CASSYTDRAGRGYTF | TRBD1 | TRBJ1-2 | NA | TRBV6-5
TGTGCCAGCAGCTCCATATCCCGGGACAGGCGTTACTACGAGCAGTACTTC | CASSSISRDRRYYEQYF | TRBD1 | TRBJ2-7 | NA | TRBV7-2
TGTGCCAGCAGTTGGACTAGCGGGACAGAGACAGATACGCAGTATTTT | CASSWTSGTETDTQYF | TRBD2 | TRBJ2-3 | NA | TRBV6-6
TGTGCCAGCAGCTTAGGGTGTAGCGGGAGTTTCGAGCAGTACTTC | CASSLGCSGSFEQYF | TRBD2 | TRBJ2-7 | once | TRBV7-8
TGCGCCAGCAGCCAAGCCTCGGGACTAGCGCTCTACGAGCAGTACTTC | CASSQASGLALYEQYF | TRBD2 | TRBJ2-7 | NA | TRBV4-3
TGCGCCAGCAGCCAAGCGTTAAGCGGGAGTAACGATGAGCAGTTCTTC | CASSQALSGSNDEQFF | TRBD2 | TRBJ2-1 | NA | TRBV4-1